The 18 T cell receptor beta chains in this list originate from one sample, sequenced in a study of T cell responses to AZD1222 COVID-19 vaccine. Only in-frame clones appear in the TCRdb table, and some are missing; sequencing was by immunoSEQ multiplex PCR. Of roughly 120,000 clones listed, 75% to 95% are singletons. Source: peripheral blood, taken 28 days after the second dose of the MenACWY control vaccine. The receptors stem from an adult who received the MenACWY meningococcal vaccine as a control.

The chain joins TRBV5-1 to TRBJ1-2, with 7 bases matching TRBD1. CDR1 and CDR2 (germline): SGHRS, YFSETQ. The CDR3 totals 13 residues. Germline trimming cut 4 bases from V and 8 bases from J; bases unmatched to any gene: 8. CDR3 nucleotides: TGCGCCAGCAGCGGCGGGACAGCGAACGGCTACACCTTC. Translating it yields CASSGGTANGYTF.

The chain combines TRBV4-1 with TRBJ2-3; 7 bases are shared with TRBD2. Germline V gives CDR1 MGHRA, CDR2 YSYEKL. There are 15 residues in the CDR3. The junction had 5 bases not matched to a gene; V was cut back by 3 bases and J by 2 bases. The CDR3 loop reads CASSQFSGFTDTQYF. The CDR3 DNA sequence: TGCGCCAGCAGCCAGTTTAGCGGGTTCACAGATACGCAGTATTTT.

This chain links TRBV7-2 with TRBJ2-3, with D possibly matching TRBD2 (7 bases). The V end was cut by 0 bases, the J end by 1 base, with 11 bases between. The CDR3 has 16 amino acids. The germline V gene has CDR1 SGHTA and CDR2 FQGNSA. Here the CDR3 reads CASSLAGGPGTDTQYF. CDR3 DNA: TGTGCCAGCAGCTTAGCGGGGGGGCCCGGCACAGATACGCAGTATTTT. Supplemented by reference TRBV7-2 and TRBJ2-3, the full variable domain reads GAGVSQSPSNKVTEKGKDVELRCDPISGHTALYWYRQSLGQGLEFLIYFQGNSAPDKSGLPSDRFSAERTGGSVSTLTIQRTQQEDSAVYLCASSLAGGPGTDTQYFGPGTRLTVL.

This rearrangement joins TRBV30 to TRBJ1-1; the D is unclear. The CDR3 runs to 9 residues. Germline V gives CDR1 GTSNPN, CDR2 SVGIG (reference sequence). V was trimmed by 8 bases and J by 11 bases, leaving 12 bases between them. CDR3 coding DNA: TGTGCCGCGATGCCGGTCGCTTTCTTT. It yields the protein CAAMPVAFF.

The rearrangement links TRBV5-4 to TRBJ1-2; D is perhaps TRBD1 (6 bases). There are 13 residues in the CDR3. The germline CDR1 and CDR2 sequences are SGHNT and YYREEE (reference sequence). Trimming removed 4 bases from V and 8 bases from J, with 15 bases in between. The CDR3 loop is CASSPTGTRGYTF. The CDR3 region has the DNA TGTGCCAGCAGCCCCACAGGGACGAGGGGCTACACCTTC. Looking up the rest from reference TRBV5-4 and TRBJ1-2 gives the full variable domain: ETGVTQSPTHLIKTRGQQVTLRCSSQSGHNTVSWYQQALGQGPQFIFQYYREEENGRGNFPPRFSGLQFPNYSSELNVNALELDDSALYLCASSPTGTRGYTFGSGTRLTVV.

This clone has a single count. The rearrangement uses TRBV19 and TRBJ2-2, with no clear D. Germline V gene data show CDR1 as LNHDA and CDR2 as SQIVND (reference sequence). This CDR3 has 11 amino acids. Deletions cut 7 bases from V and 5 bases from J, with 5 bases between. CDR3 nucleotide sequence: TGTGCCAGTATGTTAACCGGGGAGCTGTTTTTT. Translating gives CASMLTGELFF.

This chain joins TRBV7-9 and TRBJ1-2; D ambiguous. The CDR3 sequence is 12 residues long. V gave up 1 base and J gave up 8 bases, with 8 bases separating them. CDR1 and CDR2 from the germline V gene are SEHNR and FQNEAQ (reference sequence). CDR3 DNA: TGTGCCAGCAGCTTAGGGACGAGAGGCTACACCTTC. As protein: CASSLGTRGYTF.

In its sample, this clone was seen a few times. This chain uses TRBV5-4 with TRBJ1-1; 8 nucleotides match TRBD1. CDR3 length: 16 residues. The germline CDR1 and CDR2 sequences are SGHNT and YYREEE (reference sequence). The V and J ends lost 4 bases and 1 base, in that order; junction bases with no gene match: 9. CDR3 coding DNA: TGTGCCAGCAGCACCGACAGGGGAAGGGAGAACACTGAAGCTTTCTTT. The encoded protein is CASSTDRGRENTEAFF.

The chain employs TRBV2 and TRBJ2-3, with D possibly called TRBD1 or TRBD2 (5 bases each). Germline-derived CDR1 and CDR2 are SNHLY and FYNNEI. CDR3 length equals 15 residues. V lost 2 bases, J lost 3 bases, and 12 bases lay in between. This CDR3 is CASSEPGTWTDTQYF. The CDR3 nucleotides read TGTGCCAGCAGTGAACCGGGGACCTGGACAGATACGCAGTATTTT.

V gene TRBV6-1 combines with J gene TRBJ1-2; D might be TRBD1 (5 bases). This CDR3 has 13 amino acids. V shed 2 bases and J shed 6 bases, with 10 bases lying between them. The germline V gene encodes CDR1 MNHNS and CDR2 SASEGT. The CDR3: CASSESGSHGYTF. The CDR3 bases are TGTGCCAGCAGTGAATCAGGGAGCCATGGCTACACCTTC.

V and J are TRBV25-1 and TRBJ2-1; 8 bases fit TRBD1. CDR3 size: 15 residues. Trimming removed 5 bases from V and 0 bases from J; junction bases left unmatched: 3. The germline gives CDR1 MGHDK, CDR2 SYGVNS. The CDR3 region is CASSKTGVSYNEQFF. The CDR3 DNA is TGTGCCAGCAGTAAGACAGGGGTCTCCTACAATGAGCAGTTCTTC.

The chain employs TRBV5-1 and TRBJ2-1; perhaps TRBD1 as D (5 bases). The V end lost 0 bases, the J end lost 7 bases, and 14 bases lay between the germline ends. The CDR3 consists of 15 residues. The germline V gene has CDR1 SGHRS and CDR2 YFSETQ. The CDR3 bases are TGCGCCAGCAGCTTGGGTCCTCAGGGTTTGAATGAGCAGTTCTTC. Protein sequence: CASSLGPQGLNEQFF.

V usage is TRBV11-2 and J usage is TRBJ2-2, with D possibly matching TRBD1 (5 bases). This CDR3 spans 16 amino acids. Trimming stripped 1 base from V and 1 base from J, with 10 bases between. Germline CDR1 and CDR2: SGHAT and FQNNGV. The DNA of the CDR3 is TGTGCCAGCAGCTTAGTCGGCAGGGTGAACACCGGGGAGCTGTTTTTT. Translation gives CASSLVGRVNTGELFF. The full variable domain, completed using reference TRBV11-2 and TRBJ2-2, is EAGVAQSPRYKIIEKRQSVAFWCNPISGHATLYWYQQILGQGPKLLIQFQNNGVVDDSQLPKDRFSAERLKGVDSTLKIQPAKLEDSAVYLCASSLVGRVNTGELFFGEGSRLTVL.

J is TRBJ1-1 and V is TRBV28; a possible D gene is TRBD1 (6 bases). Per the germline V gene, CDR1 is MDHEN and CDR2 is SYDVKM. CDR3 size: 15 residues. V was shortened by 6 bases and J by 1 base, with 15 bases between the two germline ends. CDR3 in DNA: TGTGCCAGCAGAACCCCACAGGGAGGGAACACTGAAGCTTTCTTT. It is translated as CASRTPQGGNTEAFF.

This clone is a singleton in its sample. The chain joins TRBV6-5 to TRBJ2-7; 8 bases fit TRBD2. Germline V gene sequence: CDR1 MNHEY, CDR2 SVGAGI. With V trimmed by 0 bases and J by 2 bases, 3 bases remained unmatched. This CDR3 is 15 amino acids long. CDR3: CASSYSREGPYEQYF. The CDR3 nucleotides read TGTGCCAGCAGTTACTCTCGGGAGGGCCCCTACGAGCAGTACTTC.

The gene calls are TRBV28 and TRBJ1-2, with D maybe TRBD1 (5 bases). The CDR3 is made up of 18 amino acids. CDR1 MDHEN and CDR2 SYDVKM come from the germline V gene. With 7 bases removed from V and 4 bases from J, the gap between germline ends came to 28 bases. The CDR3 spells CASNERGRYSPISYGYTF. CDR3 DNA: TGTGCCAGCAATGAAAGGGGACGTTACTCCCCAATCTCCTATGGCTACACCTTC.

V is TRBV7-2 and J is TRBJ1-5; possibly TRBD1 for D (5 bases). The germline V and J ends were trimmed by 1 base and 0 bases, with 7 bases remaining between them. Per germline, CDR1 SGHTA and CDR2 FQGNSA. There are 15 residues in the CDR3. CDR3 residues: CASSLGDFSNQPQHF. CDR3 nucleotides: TGTGCCAGCAGCTTAGGGGACTTTAGCAATCAGCCCCAGCATTTT.

The chain combines TRBV6-5 with TRBJ2-2, with D tentatively TRBD2 (5 bases). With 7 bases removed from V and 5 bases from J, the gap between germline ends came to 11 bases. CDR3 length equals 13 residues. Germline CDR1 and CDR2: MNHEY and SVGAGI. The CDR3 nucleotides are TGTGCCAGCATTTCCCGGGGAACCGGGGAGCTGTTTTTT. The encoded protein is CASISRGTGELFF.